The 25 T cell receptor beta chains presented below share a single source sample, sequenced in a study of radiation and T cells in renal cell carcinoma. The treatment here: treatment-naive control, cytoreductive nephrectomy. Some clones are missing from TCRdb's copy, which holds only in-frame ones; the method was immunoSEQ multiplex PCR. The repertoire holds 14,000 to 15,000 clones, with approximately 56% as singletons. Sequences were derived from tumor tissue, sampled from a patient whose treatment was nephrectomy without radiotherapy. The receptors shown here come from a man aged 55 to 70 with renal cell carcinoma.

This clone was seen a handful of times. The chain recombines TRBV21-1 with TRBJ1-4; the DNA was not used to check the table's D call, TRBD1. TRBV21-1 is recorded as a pseudogene. There are 16 residues in the CDR3. The CDR3 here is CASSAPRGTGNEKLFF. For the CDR3, the DNA is TGTGCCAGCAGCGCACCACGGGGGACAGGGAATGAAAAACTGTTTTTT.

The chain employs TRBV11-2 and TRBJ1-5, with TRBD1 matching 7 bases. Losses at the gene ends were 4 bases for V and 6 bases for J; bases not matched to a gene: 6. Germline V gives CDR1 SGHAT, CDR2 FQNNGV. The CDR3 is made up of 14 amino acids. The CDR3: CASSSTGVPQPQHF. CDR3 in DNA: TGTGCCAGCAGCTCAACAGGGGTTCCTCAGCCCCAGCATTTT.

V and J are TRBV7-9 and TRBJ2-7; D remains ambiguous. Trimming stripped 1 base from V and 5 bases from J, with 6 bases between. This CDR3 is built from 12 residues. Germline loops: CDR1 SEHNR, CDR2 FQNEAQ (reference sequence). CDR3 loop: CASSLEMDEQYF. The CDR3 coding sequence is TGTGCCAGCAGCTTAGAAATGGACGAGCAGTACTTC.

The chain employs TRBV10-3 and TRBJ2-7; 9 nucleotides agree with TRBD1. The CDR3 is 14 amino acids. V shed 6 bases, J shed 4 bases, and the junction held 7 bases outside the gene matches. Per the germline V gene, CDR1 is ENHRY and CDR2 is SYGVKD. The CDR3 protein is CAISQTGGEYEQYF. The CDR3 nucleotides are TGTGCCATCAGCCAGACAGGGGGAGAATACGAGCAGTACTTC.

This clone has only a few counts. The chain has TRBV23-1 and TRBJ2-2, with 10 bases identical to TRBD1. TRBV23-1 carries the ORF label, with uncertain function. Losses at the gene ends were 3 bases for V and 1 base for J; bases not matched to a gene: 11. The CDR3 is made up of 19 amino acids. In DNA form, the CDR3 reads TGCGCCAGCAGTCATTTTCCAGTGAGGGACAGGGGGAACACCGGGGAGCTGTTTTTT. Translating it yields CASSHFPVRDRGNTGELFF.

V gene TRBV7-8 combines with J gene TRBJ2-5, with 13 nucleotides matching TRBD2. CDR1 and CDR2 from the germline V gene are SGHVS and FQNEAQ. CDR3 size: 17 residues. With 1 base clipped from V and 5 bases from J, the junction kept 7 bases outside the gene matches. Here the CDR3 DNA reads TGTGCCAGCAGCTTAGAAGGACTAGCGGGAGATGGGGAGACCCAGTACTTC. Translation: CASSLEGLAGDGETQYF.

In this sample, this clone turned up a few times. Other nucleotide sequences from this sample produce the same CDR3. V usage is TRBV27 and J usage is TRBJ2-3; 7 nucleotides align to TRBD1. J lost 1 base, V lost 0 bases, and 1 base had no gene match. Looked up from germline, CDR1 is MNHEY and CDR2 is SMNVEV (reference sequence). The CDR3 totals 15 residues. CDR3 sequence reads: CASSLSGTGTDTQYF. The DNA of the CDR3 is TGTGCCAGCAGTTTATCCGGGACAGGCACAGATACGCAGTATTTT.

In its sample, this clone was seen a few times. The chain uses TRBV30 and TRBJ1-3, with D uncertain. Germline V gene data show CDR1 as GTSNPN and CDR2 as SVGIG (reference sequence). The CDR3 is 13 amino acids. Trimming removed 0 bases from V and 3 bases from J, with 6 bases in between. CDR3 sequence reads: CAWSVDFGNTIYF. The CDR3 region has the DNA TGTGCCTGGAGTGTAGACTTTGGAAACACCATATATTTT.

The gene calls are TRBV25-1 and TRBJ1-6, with D perhaps TRBD1 (6 bases). The CDR3 loop spans 13 amino acids. V gave up 7 bases and J gave up 9 bases, with 13 bases separating them. The germline V gene encodes CDR1 MGHDK and CDR2 SYGVNS. The CDR3 nucleotides read TGTGCCAGCAAGAGGGGGGAAAGTTCACCCCTCCACTTT. Translated: CASKRGESSPLHF.

This clone was recorded a few times. The V gene is TRBV6-6, the J gene TRBJ1-5; D may be TRBD1 (5 bases). The CDR3 covers 13 residues. Per the germline V gene, CDR1 is MNHNY and CDR2 is SVGAGI (reference sequence). The V gene lost 8 bases and the J gene lost 6 bases, with 14 bases spanning the gap. The CDR3 nucleotides are TGTGCCAGCGGGGCCCAGGGAGGTCAGCCCCAGCATTTT. It codes for CASGAQGGQPQHF.

This clone is medium-sized (0.01 to 0.1%) in the sample. This chain joins TRBV6-5 and TRBJ1-2; no clear D. Germline-derived CDR1 and CDR2 are MNHEY and SVGAGI. The CDR3 is made up of 13 amino acids. V was trimmed by 2 bases and J by 3 bases, leaving 7 bases between them. DNA for the CDR3: TGTGCCAGCAGTTACGGGCAGTACTATGGCTACACCTTC. Protein: CASSYGQYYGYTF.

The CDR3 DNA sequence: TGTGCCAGCAGTTCACCGGGACTAGCGGGGGGGAAGCAGTTCTTC. Its translation is CASSSPGLAGGKQFF. The chain joins TRBV6-5 to TRBJ2-1; 16 nucleotides line up with TRBD2. Germline CDR1 reads MNHEY; CDR2 reads SVGAGI. CDR3 length equals 15 residues. The V gene end was trimmed by 4 bases and the J gene end by 11 bases; junction bases not matched to a gene: 5.

The chain recombines TRBV5-1 with TRBJ2-3, with 12 positions matching TRBD2. CDR1 is SGHRS, CDR2 YFSETQ, per germline. CDR3 length: 20 residues. The V gene end was trimmed by 0 bases and the J gene end by 0 bases; junction bases not matched to a gene: 11. The CDR3: CASSLGGLAGNSPSTDTQYF. The DNA of the CDR3 is TGCGCCAGCAGCTTGGGAGGACTAGCGGGAAATAGCCCTAGCACAGATACGCAGTATTTT.

This clone appeared a single time. This chain connects TRBV5-6 to TRBJ2-3, with 9 positions matching TRBD2. Trimming took 4 bases from V and 6 from J; bases not matched to a gene: 9. CDR1 SGHDT and CDR2 YYEEEE come from the germline V gene. The CDR3 covers 15 residues. CDR3 DNA sequence: TGTGCCAGCAGCCAAATGGCGGGGGGGCATGATACGCAGTATTTT. Its protein product is CASSQMAGGHDTQYF.

The chain combines TRBV7-3 with TRBJ2-3, with D perhaps TRBD1 (6 bases). Germline V lookup: CDR1 SGHTA, CDR2 FQGTGA. V was trimmed by 4 bases and J by 3 bases, leaving 8 bases between them. This CDR3 comprises 13 residues. The DNA of the CDR3 is TGTGCCAGCAGCTCACAGGGTACAGATACGCAGTATTTT. Translation: CASSSQGTDTQYF. Supplemented by reference TRBV7-3 and TRBJ2-3, the full variable domain reads GAGVSQTPSNKVTEKGKYVELRCDPISGHTALYWYRQSLGQGPEFLIYFQGTGAADDSGLPNDRFFAVRPEGSVSTLKIQRTERGDSAVYLCASSSQGTDTQYFGPGTRLTVL.

The V call is TRBV7-8, the J call TRBJ1-5; TRBD1 matches 7 bases. This CDR3 region has 17 residues. Germline V gene lookup returns CDR1 SGHVS and CDR2 FQNEAQ. V dropped 5 bases and J dropped 1; count of bases not matched to a gene: 11. The CDR3 is CASSLHQGVNSNQPQHF. The CDR3 DNA sequence: TGTGCCAGCAGCCTACATCAGGGGGTGAACAGCAATCAGCCCCAGCATTTT.

This clone was seen a few times. This sequence joins TRBV7-9 and TRBJ2-7, with TRBD1 matching 11 bases. The germline gives CDR1 SEHNR, CDR2 FQNEAQ (reference sequence). The CDR3 covers 15 residues. Trimming at V came to 2 bases and at J to 7 bases, leaving 7 bases not matched to a gene. CDR3 sequence: CASSLRTGGIEEQYF. The CDR3 DNA follows: TGTGCCAGCAGCTTAAGGACAGGGGGCATTGAAGAGCAGTACTTC.

This clone was detected only a few times. The chain is built from TRBV29-1 and TRBJ2-5; D remains unclear. V lost 0 bases, J lost 4 bases, and 12 bases lay in between. The germline CDR1 and CDR2 sequences are SQVTM and ANQGSEA. The CDR3 contains 14 residues. CDR3 in DNA: TGCAGCGTTGAAGATCAGGCTAGTAGAGAGACCCAGTACTTC. Protein sequence: CSVEDQASRETQYF.

This clone appeared once. V gene TRBV7-2 combines with J gene TRBJ1-2; no reliable D call. Per the germline V gene, CDR1 is SGHTA and CDR2 is FQGNSA. V was trimmed by 1 base and J by 2 bases, leaving 8 bases between them. The CDR3 covers 14 residues. CDR3 sequence (DNA): TGTGCCAGCAGCTTAGTATCGGGGAACTATGGCTACACCTTC. This encodes CASSLVSGNYGYTF. Based on the CDR3 plus reference TRBV7-2 and TRBJ1-2, the full variable domain is GAGVSQSPSNKVTEKGKDVELRCDPISGHTALYWYRQSLGQGLEFLIYFQGNSAPDKSGLPSDRFSAERTGGSVSTLTIQRTQQEDSAVYLCASSLVSGNYGYTFGSGTRLTVV.

About this clone: Compared with germline, one end of the junction differs, possibly owing to a read error. The chain employs TRBV7-8 and TRBJ1-2; no reliable D call. The CDR3 length is 13 residues. The germline V gene has CDR1 SGHVS and CDR2 FQNEAQ. CDR3 region: CASSLGGPVAPHF. The CDR3 DNA reads TGTGCCAGCAGCTTGGGTGGGCCCGTGGCACCCCATTTC.

The V call is TRBV19, the J call TRBJ2-1, with 7 bases lining up with TRBD2. V dropped 3 bases and J dropped 6; count of bases not matched to a gene: 8. CDR3 length: 15 residues. Germline V gene data show CDR1 as LNHDA and CDR2 as SQIVND (reference sequence). CDR3 bases: TGTGCCAGTAGTATCTACCGACGGGAGGCCAATGAGCAGTTCTTC. This encodes CASSIYRREANEQFF. The full variable domain, its missing parts supplied by reference TRBV19 and TRBJ2-1, is DGGITQSPKYLFRKEGQNVTLSCEQNLNHDAMYWYRQDPGQGLRLIYYSQIVNDFQKGDIAEGYSVSREKKESFPLTVTSAQKNPTAFYLCASSIYRREANEQFFGPGTRLTVL.

This clone turned up a few times. The rearrangement joins TRBV6-6 to TRBJ1-1; D is uncertain. Germline V CDR1 and CDR2: MNHNY, SVGAGI (reference sequence). The CDR3 extends over 13 amino acids. Trimming left V 0 bases short and J 4 bases short, with 6 bases between. The CDR3 region is CASSYSGSTEAFF. The CDR3 nucleotides read TGTGCCAGCAGTTACTCAGGGAGCACTGAAGCTTTCTTT.

The genes are TRBV19 and TRBJ2-3; D remains unclear. This CDR3 region has 14 residues. In germline, CDR1 is LNHDA, CDR2 SQIVND (reference sequence). The V gene lost 5 bases and the J gene lost 1 base, with 10 bases spanning the gap. The CDR3 loop reads CASSEADGTDTQYF. In nucleotides, the CDR3 is TGTGCCAGTAGTGAGGCGGACGGCACAGATACGCAGTATTTT.

This rearrangement joins TRBV6-5 to TRBJ2-7; D unresolved. Germline V CDR1 and CDR2: MNHEY, SVGAGI. Trimming left V 0 bases short and J 3 bases short, with 9 bases between. The CDR3 is 14 residues long. Here the CDR3 DNA reads TGTGCCAGCAGTTACTCTGGCTTCTACTACGAGCAGTACTTC. It yields the protein CASSYSGFYYEQYF.

V and J are TRBV6-5 and TRBJ2-7, with a possible D match to TRBD1 (7 bases). Germline V gene lookup returns CDR1 MNHEY and CDR2 SVGAGI. This CDR3 is 16 amino acids long. V shed 2 bases and J shed 7 bases, with 21 bases lying between them. CDR3 protein: CASSYIPGWAGGEQYF. The CDR3 region has the DNA TGTGCCAGCAGTTACATCCCGGGTTGGGCAGGGGGGGAGCAGTACTTC.